This T cell receptor beta chain originates from a study of T cell responses to AZD1222 COVID-19 vaccine. Study-wide findings and caveats: Most donors were white British and more were female, and clonal diversity was possibly underestimated.

Assay: immunoSEQ multiplex PCR; the TCRdb copy retains only in-frame clones and omits some. The table records about 110,000 clones, around 84% of them present only once. CDR3 length: 14 amino acids. The germline CDR1 and CDR2 sequences are MNHEY and SVGAGI. V lost 2 bases, J lost 7 bases, and 8 bases stayed unmatched. As regards this clone: No antigen is known for it.

The TCR comes from an adult in good health. This chain links TRBV6-5 with TRBJ2-7; TRBD2 aligns across 7 bases. This specimen consisted of peripheral blood, obtained on day 0 of AZD1222 vaccination. The CDR3 loop is CASSYPGRGGEQYF. The CDR3 region has the DNA TGTGCCAGCAGTTACCCCGGACGGGGAGGGGAGCAGTACTTC.